One sample yielded the 25 T cell receptor beta chains listed below, sequenced in a study of T cell repertoires in ileal Crohn's disease. The table came from immunoSEQ multiplex PCR; TCRdb's copy has only in-frame clones and leaves some out. The sample shows 55,000 to 65,000 clones, roughly nine tenths of them seen only once. This sample's time point: neoterminal ileum biopsy at postoperative endoscopy, about 6 months after surgery. Material: ileal tissue. All receptors come from an adult with Crohn's disease.

This clone was found once. The chain has TRBV7-3 and TRBJ2-1; 9 nucleotides line up with TRBD2. The CDR3 consists of 15 residues. Germline CDR1 reads SGHTA; CDR2 reads FQGTGA. V lost 5 bases to trimming and J lost 6 bases; unmatched junction nucleotides: 8. The CDR3 spells CASSQTAGGPNEQFF. CDR3 sequence (DNA): TGTGCCAGCAGCCAGACCGCGGGAGGGCCCAATGAGCAGTTCTTC.

The V gene is TRBV30, the J gene TRBJ1-6, with D tentatively TRBD1 (5 bases). With 3 bases removed from V and 0 bases from J, the gap between germline ends came to 15 bases. There are 17 residues in the CDR3. CDR1 GTSNPN and CDR2 SVGIG come from the germline V gene (reference sequence). CDR3 nucleotide sequence: TGTGCCTGGAGGTACTTCAGGGTCTACTCCTATAATTCACCCCTCCACTTT. Translation gives CAWRYFRVYSYNSPLHF.

J is TRBJ1-1 and V is TRBV13; D gene uncertain. This CDR3 has 13 residues. V lost 5 bases to trimming and J lost 8 bases, with 15 bases between them. The V gene's germline CDR1 is PRHDT and CDR2 FYEKMQ (reference sequence). In nucleotides, the CDR3 is TGTGCCAGCAGCCGCGGGGTCCCTGGGGAAGCTTTCTTT. Its protein is CASSRGVPGEAFF.

This sequence joins TRBV7-8 and TRBJ1-4; perhaps TRBD1 as D (5 bases). Trimming took off 1 base at V and 3 bases at J, with 6 bases between the two ends. Per the germline V gene, CDR1 is SGHVS and CDR2 is FQNEAQ. CDR3 size: 14 residues. The CDR3 DNA follows: TGTGCCAGCAGCTTAGGGGGCTCTAATGAAAAACTGTTTTTT. This codes for CASSLGGSNEKLFF.

The CDR3 loop is CASGRDYNEKLFF. The CDR3 DNA reads TGTGCCAGCGGCAGGGACTATAATGAAAAACTGTTTTTT. This rearrangement joins TRBV2 to TRBJ1-4, with D possibly TRBD1 on 5 matching bases. The CDR3 spans 13 residues. Looked up from germline, CDR1 is SNHLY and CDR2 is FYNNEI. Trimming stripped 8 bases from V and 4 bases from J, with 11 bases between.

V gene TRBV6-6 combines with J gene TRBJ1-5; tentatively, D is TRBD1 (5 bases). Germline CDR1 and CDR2: MNHNY and SVGAGI (reference sequence). Trimming removed 2 bases at V and 5 bases at J, with 10 bases between. The CDR3 extends over 14 amino acids. CDR3 coding DNA: TGTGCCAGCAGTTACCTTTCGGGGGATCAGCCCCAGCATTTT. Amino acids: CASSYLSGDQPQHF.

This clone has only one observation. The chain combines TRBV14 with TRBJ1-2; D remains unclear. The V end lost 0 bases, the J end lost 5 bases, and 10 bases lay between the germline ends. The CDR3 sequence is 14 residues long. From germline, CDR1 is SGHDN and CDR2 FVKESK. The CDR3 loop is CASSQESRTYGYTF. CDR3 DNA sequence: TGTGCCAGCAGCCAAGAATCCCGAACTTATGGCTACACCTTC.

The chain is built from TRBV19 and TRBJ2-4, with a weak D call TRBD2 (6 bases). Germline V lookup: CDR1 LNHDA, CDR2 SQIVND (reference sequence). Trimming left V 0 bases short and J 4 bases short, with 16 bases between. This CDR3 is built from 17 residues. CDR3 in DNA: TGTGCCAGTAGTATAGATCGGGGTGGGACTGCTAAAAACATTCAGTACTTC. Translating it yields CASSIDRGGTAKNIQYF.

This chain links TRBV5-6 with TRBJ1-1; TRBD1 matches 9 bases. Germline loops: CDR1 SGHDT, CDR2 YYEEEE. The CDR3 sequence is 13 residues long. Trimming cost V 9 bases and J 5 bases; bases outside gene matches: 8. The CDR3 loop reads CATSDRGWTEAFF. For the CDR3, the DNA is TGTGCCACTTCGGACAGGGGTTGGACTGAAGCTTTCTTT.

This chain uses TRBV2 with TRBJ2-1; 10 bases are a match to TRBD1. Germline CDR1 is SNHLY and CDR2 is FYNNEI. V dropped 7 bases and J dropped 8; count of bases not matched to a gene: 11. This CDR3 is 15 amino acids long. CDR3 in DNA: TGTGCCAGCACCTACGGGACAGGGGTATCCGATGAGCAGTTCTTC. It is translated as CASTYGTGVSDEQFF.

The V call is TRBV7-2, the J call TRBJ1-1; 7 positions match TRBD1. CDR1 and CDR2 from the germline V gene are SGHTA and FQGNSA. The CDR3 has 14 residues. The ends lost 8 bases at V and 2 bases at J; junction bases unmatched: 8. CDR3 in DNA: TGTGCCAGCCGGATTACAGGGGCTAACACTGAAGCTTTCTTT. It encodes CASRITGANTEAFF.

The gene calls are TRBV6-1 and TRBJ2-7, with 10 positions matching TRBD1. The CDR3 runs to 14 residues. Looked up from germline, CDR1 is MNHNS and CDR2 is SASEGT. The V segment lost 6 bases and the J segment 4 bases; nucleotides outside the gene matches: 6. CDR3 loop: CASRRTGGSYEQYV. Written as DNA, the CDR3 is TGTGCCAGCAGGAGGACAGGGGGATCTTACGAGCAGTACGTC.

The count of this clone is one. The V gene is TRBV19, the J gene TRBJ1-2; maybe TRBD1 (5 bases). V lost 7 bases and J lost 6, with 15 bases in between. Germline loops: CDR1 LNHDA, CDR2 SQIVND (reference sequence). The CDR3 spans 13 residues. The CDR3 DNA reads as TGTGCCAGTAAAATCTCAGGGAGGGATGGCTACACCTTC. It translates to CASKISGRDGYTF.

The rearrangement joins TRBV5-6 to TRBJ2-1, with D perhaps TRBD2 (5 bases). CDR3 size: 13 residues. Germline V gene data show CDR1 as SGHDT and CDR2 as YYEEEE. Between the trimmed V and J ends, which lost 8 bases and 10 bases, there was a span of 19 bases. This CDR3 reads CASKGLAWSEQFF. The CDR3 region has the DNA TGTGCCAGTAAAGGGCTAGCATGGAGCGAGCAGTTCTTC.

This sequence joins TRBV5-4 and TRBJ1-2; D remains ambiguous. CDR3 size: 12 residues. Germline V lookup: CDR1 SGHNT, CDR2 YYREEE (reference sequence). Trimming took off 0 bases at V and 14 bases at J, with 14 bases between the two ends. DNA for the CDR3: TGTGCCAGCAGCTTGGTCGGAGTAGCGTTGACCTTC. This translates into CASSLVGVALTF.

The chain links TRBV2 to TRBJ1-1, with TRBD1 identical over 7 bases. Germline CDR1 reads SNHLY; CDR2 reads FYNNEI. Germline trimming cut 8 bases from V and 4 bases from J; bases unmatched to any gene: 4. The CDR3 loop spans 12 amino acids. The CDR3 sequence is CASRQGGTEAFF. DNA for the CDR3: TGTGCCAGCCGACAGGGTGGCACTGAAGCTTTCTTT.

The J gene is TRBJ1-5, the V gene TRBV11-3; 7 bases map to TRBD1. Germline V gene lookup returns CDR1 SGHNT and CDR2 YENEEA. The CDR3 length is 15 residues. Trimming took 5 bases from V and 7 from J; bases not matched to a gene: 11. CDR3 nucleotides: TGTGCCAGCAGCCCGGGCACAGGGGCCGGCCAGCCCCAGCATTTT. Residues: CASSPGTGAGQPQHF.

V and J are TRBV6-6 and TRBJ2-7, with 14 bases matching TRBD2. V was pared by 4 bases and J by 6 bases, with 5 bases of the junction left unmatched. Germline V gene sequence: CDR1 MNHNY, CDR2 SVGAGI (reference sequence). The CDR3 runs 15 residues. CDR3 residues: CASSSPTSGRAEQYF. The CDR3 DNA sequence: TGTGCCAGCAGTTCACCGACTAGCGGGAGGGCCGAGCAGTACTTC.

The genes are TRBV2 and TRBJ1-5, with a weak D call TRBD1 (5 bases). The V gene lost 3 bases and the J gene lost 2 bases, with 11 bases spanning the gap. Germline V gene data show CDR1 as SNHLY and CDR2 as FYNNEI. The CDR3 totals 15 residues. The CDR3 is CASSDPRVGNQPQHF. The CDR3 nucleotides read TGTGCCAGCAGTGATCCCAGGGTTGGCAATCAGCCCCAGCATTTT.

The chain couples TRBV29-1 to TRBJ2-1, with a possible D match to TRBD2 (5 bases). V lost 4 bases, J lost 6 bases, and 13 bases lay in between. CDR3 size: 13 residues. The V gene's germline CDR1 is SQVTM and CDR2 ANQGSEA. The CDR3 coding sequence is TGCAGCGTTGCGTCAGGAGGTATCAATGAGCAGTTCTTC. This sequence encodes CSVASGGINEQFF.

The J gene is TRBJ1-5, the V gene TRBV9; D perhaps matches TRBD1 (5 bases). Germline-derived CDR1 and CDR2 are SGDLS and YYNGEE. This CDR3 is 15 amino acids long. V was pared by 2 bases and J by 0 bases, with 9 bases between. The CDR3 loop is CASSVAGYSNQPQHF. As DNA, the CDR3 is TGTGCCAGCAGCGTGGCAGGGTATAGCAATCAGCCCCAGCATTTT.

This chain joins TRBV6-1 and TRBJ2-7; D might be TRBD2 (6 bases). Germline V CDR1 and CDR2: MNHNS, SASEGT. V lost 5 bases and J 9 bases, leaving 17 bases between the germline ends. The CDR3 has 13 amino acids. The CDR3 loop is CASSHDQLGGQYV. CDR3 sequence (DNA): TGTGCCAGCAGTCATGACCAGCTGGGAGGGCAGTACGTC.

J is TRBJ2-1 and V is TRBV18; 9 positions match TRBD1. This CDR3 contains 14 residues. Germline lookup yields CDR1 KGHSH and CDR2 LQKENI. V dropped 4 bases and J dropped 8; count of bases not matched to a gene: 6. This CDR3 reads CASSRRDRDDEQFF. In DNA form, the CDR3 reads TGTGCCAGCTCACGGAGGGACAGGGACGATGAGCAGTTCTTC.

The genes are TRBV18 and TRBJ2-6; 8 nucleotides align to TRBD1. The V gene end was trimmed by 1 base and the J gene end by 0 bases; junction bases not matched to a gene: 2. In germline, CDR1 is KGHSH, CDR2 LQKENI. This CDR3 has 17 residues. This CDR3 is CASSPRQGASGANVLTF. CDR3 bases: TGTGCCAGCTCACCACGCCAGGGGGCCTCTGGGGCCAACGTCCTGACTTTC.

CDR3 in DNA: TGTGCCAGCTCACCTTTAGGGACTTCCGAATACGAGCAGTACTTC. Its translation is CASSPLGTSEYEQYF. The chain uses TRBV18 and TRBJ2-7, with a tentative D call TRBD2 (6 bases). Germline CDR1 reads KGHSH; CDR2 reads LQKENI. V gave up 3 bases and J gave up 4 bases, with 16 bases separating them. CDR3 length: 15 residues.